The 27 T cell receptor beta chains below all came from one sample that was sequenced in a study of early T cells in non-severe SARS-CoV-2 infection. TCRdb re-called the 5' RACE reads through MiXCR, storing one row per CDR3 protein. The data hold around 76,000 distinct CDR3 sequences, with roughly an eighth observed a single time. Sequences were obtained from whole blood. The receptors stem from an adult who was a healthcare worker with PCR-confirmed SARS-CoV-2 infection or an uninfected control (not recorded which).

The chain joins TRBV24-1 to TRBJ2-1, with TRBD1 as a possible D gene (5 bases). There are 15 residues in the CDR3. The V gene lost 3 bases and the J gene lost 8 bases, with 16 bases spanning the gap. Germline loops: CDR1 KGHDR, CDR2 SFDVKD. The CDR3 loop is CATSDPPRGAHEQFF. The CDR3, as DNA: TGTGCCACCAGTGATCCCCCCCGTGGGGCCCATGAGCAGTTCTTC.

This clonotype appeared many times. The rearrangement links TRBV6-6 to TRBJ2-1; 9 positions agree with TRBD2. Germline V gene sequence: CDR1 MNHNY, CDR2 SVGAGI (reference sequence). With V trimmed by 2 bases and J by 6 bases, 8 bases remained unmatched. The CDR3 consists of 16 residues. The CDR3 loop is CASSYPPQREVNEQFF. DNA for the CDR3: TGTGCCAGCAGTTACCCCCCCCAGCGGGAGGTCAATGAGCAGTTCTTC.

The rearrangement uses TRBV7-9 and TRBJ1-5; D gene ambiguous. Germline assignment: CDR1 SEHNR and CDR2 FQNEAQ (reference sequence). Trimming cost V 5 bases and J 5 bases, with 16 bases left between them. The CDR3 length is 15 residues. The CDR3 region is CASSTSAGIHQPQHF. The CDR3 nucleotides read TGTGCCAGCAGCACATCAGCGGGGATTCATCAGCCCCAGCATTTT.

At least ten counts were recorded for this clonotype. The rearrangement uses TRBV20-1 and TRBJ2-7, with TRBD1 as a possible D gene (6 bases). V was pared by 5 bases and J by 1 base, with 12 bases between. The CDR3 is made up of 13 amino acids. In germline, CDR1 is DFQATT, CDR2 SNEGSKA (reference sequence). CDR3: CSAADSESYEQYF. The DNA for the CDR3 is TGCAGTGCTGCGGACAGCGAGTCCTACGAGCAGTACTTC.

This clonotype was seen ten or more times. This rearrangement joins TRBV20-1 to TRBJ1-3, with a weak D call TRBD1 (5 bases). The CDR3 is 12 residues long. The germline V gene encodes CDR1 DFQATT and CDR2 SNEGSKA (reference sequence). V was pared by 6 bases and J by 8 bases, with 14 bases between. The CDR3 DNA is TGCAGTGCGGGGCGTATAGGCGACACCATATATTTT. As protein: CSAGRIGDTIYF.

This clonotype was found once. This may be a read error: a much more frequent sequence differs by one nucleotide. V gene TRBV7-9 combines with J gene TRBJ2-2, with 8 bases matching TRBD1. There are 15 residues in the CDR3. The V gene's germline CDR1 is SEHNR and CDR2 FQNEAQ (reference sequence). The CDR3 loop is CTSSSVGQGPGELFF. Written as DNA, the CDR3 is TGTACCAGCAGCTCCGTCGGACAGGGTCCCGGGGAGCTGTTTTTT.

This clonotype was seen a few times. CDR3 amino acids: CASSQAAGGGTGANVLTF. The CDR3 DNA sequence: TGTGCCAGCAGCCAAGCAGCGGGAGGGGGCACTGGGGCCAACGTCCTGACTTTC. V usage is TRBV3-1 and J usage is TRBJ2-6, with TRBD2 identical over 10 bases. Germline assignment: CDR1 LGHDT and CDR2 YNNKEL (reference sequence). This CDR3 comprises 18 residues. V gave up 1 base and J gave up 2 bases; unmatched junction bases: 5.

This clonotype has a count of ten or more. This CDR3 is CASSLRPMQPQHF. Here the CDR3 DNA reads TGTGCCAGCAGTTTACGTCCGATGCAGCCCCAGCATTTT. The rearrangement links TRBV12-3 or TRBV12-4 to TRBJ1-5; D uncertain. The CDR3 consists of 13 residues. The V gene lost 2 bases and the J gene lost 7 bases, with 9 bases spanning the gap.

The V gene is TRBV28, the J gene TRBJ2-7, with D possibly matching TRBD2 (5 bases). V lost 3 bases and J lost 3, with 12 bases in between. Per the germline V gene, CDR1 is MDHEN and CDR2 is SYDVKM. CDR3 length: 14 amino acids. The CDR3 is CASSFPRDYYEQYF. The CDR3 DNA reads as TGTGCCAGCAGTTTCCCTCGGGATTACTACGAGCAGTACTTC.

This clonotype was seen at least ten times. V usage is TRBV20-1 and J usage is TRBJ2-5, with 11 positions matching TRBD2. V shed 5 bases and J 1 base; nucleotides not matched to a gene: 15. The CDR3 extends over 18 amino acids. In germline, CDR1 is DFQATT, CDR2 SNEGSKA (reference sequence). This chain's CDR3 is CSAHGTSGLAVIQETQYF. In DNA form, the CDR3 reads TGCAGTGCTCACGGCACTTCGGGACTAGCGGTAATCCAAGAGACCCAGTACTTC.

This clonotype was counted many times. The rearrangement links TRBV19 to TRBJ1-5, with D hard to call. V dropped 1 base and J dropped 3 bases, with 13 bases sitting between them. The V gene's germline CDR1 is LNHDA and CDR2 SQIVND (reference sequence). CDR3 length: 16 residues. This CDR3 reads CASSIGSGPINQPQHF. CDR3 nucleotide sequence: TGTGCCAGTAGTATAGGTTCCGGACCGATCAATCAGCCCCAGCATTTT.

The V and J genes are TRBV10-2 and TRBJ2-7; D might be TRBD1 or TRBD2, each matching 6 bases. Germline CDR1 is WSHSY and CDR2 is SAAADI. CDR3 length equals 15 residues. The V end lost 8 bases, the J end lost 2 bases, and 19 bases lay between the germline ends. The CDR3 loop reads CASRVSGAGTYEQYF. CDR3 bases: TGCGCCAGCCGCGTATCGGGGGCAGGGACCTACGAGCAGTACTTC.

The table lists this clonotype with a few counts. The V and J genes are TRBV4-1 and TRBJ2-1; D remains ambiguous. The V end was cut by 5 bases, the J end by 8 bases, with 10 bases between. Germline lookup yields CDR1 MGHRA and CDR2 YSYEKL. The CDR3 runs to 12 residues. The CDR3 DNA reads TGCGCCAGCAGCTCGGCCTGGGATGAGCAGTTCTTC. Its protein is CASSSAWDEQFF.

Many counts were recorded for this clonotype. The genes are TRBV7-2 and TRBJ1-1; D remains ambiguous. V lost 1 base and J 2 bases, leaving 17 bases between the germline ends. The germline gives CDR1 SGHTA, CDR2 FQGNSA. CDR3 size: 17 residues. This CDR3 is CASSLGLSLSENTEAFF. CDR3 DNA sequence: TGTGCCAGCAGCTTAGGCCTCTCTCTATCGGAAAACACTGAAGCTTTCTTT.

The V gene is TRBV4-1, the J gene TRBJ2-1, with 10 nucleotides matching TRBD2. The length of the CDR3 is 16 residues. Per the germline V gene, CDR1 is MGHRA and CDR2 is YSYEKL. V trimming: 6 bases; J trimming: 0 bases; junction bases outside the gene matches: 5. In nucleotides, the CDR3 is TGCGCCAGCAGAACCGCTAGCGGGAGCTCCTACAATGAGCAGTTCTTC. Its protein product is CASRTASGSSYNEQFF.

There are many counts of this clonotype. The genes are TRBV28 and TRBJ2-7; possibly TRBD2 for D (6 bases). The V gene's germline CDR1 is MDHEN and CDR2 SYDVKM. V was trimmed by 3 bases and J by 3 bases, leaving 12 bases between them. The CDR3 runs 14 residues. As DNA, the CDR3 is TGTGCCAGCAGTTTTGGGACTGTTGGCTACGAGCAGTACTTC. Residues: CASSFGTVGYEQYF.

The chain couples TRBV11-2 to TRBJ2-1; 8 bases agree with TRBD2. The CDR3 loop spans 19 amino acids. V lost 4 bases, J lost 0 bases, and 14 bases stayed unmatched. Germline CDR1 reads SGHAT; CDR2 reads FQNNGV. CDR3: CASSSGHKIAGLSYNEQFF. The DNA for the CDR3 is TGTGCCAGCAGCTCAGGCCATAAGATAGCGGGACTCTCCTACAATGAGCAGTTCTTC.

The rearrangement joins TRBV2 to TRBJ2-5; D is possibly TRBD1 or TRBD2 (5 bases each). V lost 5 bases and J lost 4, with 20 bases in between. Germline CDR1 is SNHLY and CDR2 is FYNNEI. The CDR3 length is 16 residues. The CDR3 loop reads CASSLPRDPASETQYF. CDR3 sequence (DNA): TGTGCCAGCAGTCTCCCAAGGGACCCCGCGTCAGAGACCCAGTACTTC.

DNA of the CDR3: TGCGCCAGCAGCTTGACAGTCGACACCGGGGAGCTGTTTTTT. This gives the protein CASSLTVDTGELFF. The chain is built from TRBV5-1 and TRBJ2-2; D not certain. Germline values: CDR1 SGHRS, CDR2 YFSETQ. The CDR3 is 14 amino acids. The V and J ends lost 1 base and 3 bases respectively, with 7 bases between them.

This clonotype has a count of ten or more. This sequence joins TRBV29-1 and TRBJ2-3; 15 bases align to TRBD2. The CDR3 extends over 16 amino acids. CDR1 SQVTM and CDR2 ANQGSEA come from the germline V gene. The ends lost 5 bases at V and 1 base at J; junction bases unmatched: 4. The CDR3 protein is CSVWTSGRAGTDTQYF. In nucleotides, the CDR3 is TGCAGCGTTTGGACTAGCGGGAGGGCCGGCACAGATACGCAGTATTTT.

This clonotype has at least ten counts. The rearrangement links TRBV28 to TRBJ1-3, with a weak D call TRBD1 (6 bases). The CDR3 sequence is 14 residues long. V lost 2 bases and J 2 bases, leaving 7 bases between the germline ends. Germline V lookup: CDR1 MDHEN, CDR2 SYDVKM. The CDR3 is CASSLAGAGNTIYF. The CDR3 region has the DNA TGTGCCAGCAGTTTAGCAGGGGCTGGAAACACCATATATTTT.

This clonotype was detected only a few times. The genes are TRBV7-6 and TRBJ2-7; 8 positions agree with TRBD1. The CDR3 is made up of 15 amino acids. V shed 4 bases, J shed 0 bases, and the junction held 5 bases outside the gene matches. Germline V gene data show CDR1 as SGHVS and CDR2 as FNYEAQ. CDR3 in amino acids: CASSSRDRNSYEQYF. As DNA, the CDR3 is TGTGCCAGCAGCTCCCGGGACAGGAACTCCTACGAGCAGTACTTC.

This clonotype was seen at least ten times. The J gene is TRBJ1-1, the V gene TRBV29-1; D not resolved. The CDR3 spans 10 residues. Germline CDR1 SQVTM, CDR2 ANQGSEA. V was pared by 6 bases and J by 7 bases, with 9 bases between. The CDR3 spells CSVRLGEAFF. The CDR3 region has the DNA TGCAGCGTCCGGCTCGGTGAAGCTTTCTTT.

At least ten counts were recorded for this clonotype. The gene calls are TRBV28 and TRBJ2-4, with 7 nucleotides matching TRBD1. The V segment lost 5 bases and the J segment 4 bases; nucleotides outside the gene matches: 11. Germline V gives CDR1 MDHEN, CDR2 SYDVKM. The CDR3 is 16 residues long. The CDR3: CASSPQGDFKKNIQYF. Written as DNA, the CDR3 is TGTGCCAGCAGTCCCCAGGGGGATTTCAAAAAAAACATTCAGTACTTC.

In this sample, this clonotype turned up a few times. J is TRBJ1-2 and V is TRBV7-3; no clear D gene. V was cut by 6 bases and J by 8 bases, with 19 bases left in between. Germline-derived CDR1 and CDR2 are SGHTA and FQGTGA. The CDR3 runs 14 residues. The CDR3 sequence: CASSEDRTASGYTF. The CDR3 DNA reads as TGTGCCAGCAGTGAGGATCGGACGGCATCCGGCTACACCTTC.

The genes are TRBV6-6 and TRBJ2-7; possibly TRBD1 for D (5 bases). The germline V gene has CDR1 MNHNY and CDR2 SVGAGI (reference sequence). The CDR3 is 13 residues long. Deletions cut 8 bases from V and 0 bases from J, with 11 bases between. CDR3 bases: TGTGCCAGCGGGAAGGACACCTCCTACGAGCAGTACTTC. Translation gives CASGKDTSYEQYF.

This clonotype was picked up a small number of times. The V and J genes are TRBV6-5 and TRBJ2-3; the match to TRBD2 covers 7 bases. V lost 0 bases to trimming and J lost 2 bases; unmatched junction nucleotides: 14. This CDR3 is built from 19 residues. The germline CDR1 and CDR2 sequences are MNHEY and SVGAGI. The CDR3 loop reads CASSYSAPVLARPTDTQYF. The CDR3 nucleotides read TGTGCCAGCAGTTACTCTGCTCCAGTACTAGCGAGGCCCACAGATACGCAGTATTTT.